Presented here are 22 T cell receptor beta chains from one specimen sequenced in a study of T-cell reconstitution after alpha-beta-depleted transplantation in children. Molecular barcoding with unique molecular identifiers was used for the TCRbeta library. TCRdb reprocessed the PCR reads via MiXCR and lists one record per CDR3 protein. The repertoire has 200,000 to 250,000 distinct CDR3 sequences, approximately 6.9% of them found once; the top ten carry roughly 6%. Sample: PBMCs, taken before TCRalphabeta/CD19-depleted stem cell transplant. The receptor source for this set is a boy aged 2 to 10 with acute lymphoblastic leukemia, due to receive a stem cell transplant.

In this sample, this clonotype turned up many times. This sequence joins TRBV29-1 and TRBJ2-1; no clear D. The CDR3 consists of 9 residues. CDR1 is SQVTM and CDR2 is ANQGSEA in the germline V gene. V dropped 4 bases and J dropped 9 bases, with 4 bases sitting between them. CDR3 protein: CSVGGEQFF. In nucleotides, the CDR3 is TGCAGCGTTGGGGGTGAGCAGTTCTTC.

The sample holds many counts of this clonotype. The gene calls are TRBV28 and TRBJ2-3, with 8 bases identical to TRBD2. The CDR3 contains 14 residues. V lost 5 bases to trimming and J lost 11 bases; unmatched junction nucleotides: 12. Looked up from germline, CDR1 is MDHEN and CDR2 is SYDVKM. In DNA, the CDR3 is TGTGCCAGCAGTACGCCCGGGGGGGAGGCGAGGCAGTATTTT. Translated: CASSTPGGEARQYF.

This clonotype was detected many times. This chain joins TRBV29-1 and TRBJ1-1, with a possible D match to TRBD1 (5 bases). CDR1 is SQVTM, CDR2 ANQGSEA, per germline. The CDR3 runs to 13 residues. V lost 1 base, J lost 1 base, and 7 bases lay in between. CDR3 DNA sequence: TGCAGCGTTGAAGTCAGGGCGAACACTGAAGCTTTCTTT. This encodes CSVEVRANTEAFF. The full variable domain, rest sourced from reference TRBV29-1 and TRBJ1-1, is SAVISQKPSRDICQRGTSLTIQCQVDSQVTMMFWYRQQPGQSLTLIATANQGSEATYESGFVIDKFPISRPNLTFSTLTVSNMSPEDSSIYLCSVEVRANTEAFFGQGTRLTVV.

This clonotype was counted at least ten times. This sequence joins TRBV27 and TRBJ2-1, with TRBD2 matching over 8 bases. The ends lost 1 base at V and 5 bases at J; junction bases unmatched: 1. Germline V gene data show CDR1 as MNHEY and CDR2 as SMNVEV (reference sequence). The CDR3 loop spans 14 amino acids. The CDR3 coding sequence is TGTGCCAGCAGTTTATTGCGGGGGGACAATGAGCAGTTCTTC. It translates to CASSLLRGDNEQFF.

Turning to this clonotype: This may be a read error: a much more frequent sequence differs by one nucleotide. V usage is TRBV5-6 and J usage is TRBJ2-1, with 13 bases identical to TRBD2. The CDR3 runs 15 residues. Per the germline V gene, CDR1 is SGHDT and CDR2 is YYEEEE. CDR3 loop: CASSSGTSGNYEQIF. In DNA form, the CDR3 reads TGTGCCAGCAGCTCCGGGACTAGCGGGAACTATGAGCAGATCTTC.

This rearrangement joins TRBV28 to TRBJ2-4; TRBD2 aligns across 7 bases. The CDR3 length is 18 residues. CDR1 is MDHEN and CDR2 is SYDVKM in the germline V gene. Trimming removed 3 bases from V and 5 bases from J; junction bases left unmatched: 16. DNA of the CDR3: TGTGCCAGCAGTTTGAAGCGGTGGGAGGGCCCTCAGGAAAACATTCAGTACTTC. It is translated as CASSLKRWEGPQENIQYF.

J is TRBJ2-3 and V is TRBV7-2, with no clear D. Germline V gene lookup returns CDR1 SGHTA and CDR2 FQGNSA. CDR3 length equals 13 residues. Trimming took 6 bases from V and 6 from J, leaving 13 bases between them. The CDR3: CASRQTGSDTQYF. The CDR3 region has the DNA TGTGCCAGCAGGCAAACGGGTTCGGATACGCAGTATTTT.

This clonotype was seen more than once but under ten times. This chain uses TRBV5-1 with TRBJ1-6; a possible D gene is TRBD1 (6 bases). From germline, CDR1 is SGHRS and CDR2 YFSETQ. The CDR3 covers 16 residues. Trimming removed 0 bases at V and 7 bases at J, with 14 bases between. Written as DNA, the CDR3 is TGCGCCAGCAGCTTGGCCTCCACAGGGAGCAATTCACCCCTCCACTTT. Translating it yields CASSLASTGSNSPLHF.

The rearrangement joins TRBV2 to TRBJ2-3; 8 bases line up with TRBD2. The J segment lost 3 bases and the V segment lost 4 bases, leaving 12 bases of the junction unmatched. CDR1 is SNHLY and CDR2 is FYNNEI in the germline V gene. This CDR3 spans 17 amino acids. This chain's CDR3 is CASSVRGGATNTDTQYF. CDR3 bases: TGTGCCAGCAGTGTCCGGGGGGGGGCTACCAATACAGATACGCAGTATTTT. The full variable domain, completed using reference TRBV2 and TRBJ2-3, is EPEVTQTPSHQVTQMGQEVILRCVPISNHLYFYWYRQILGQKVEFLVSFYNNEISEKSEIFDDQFSVERPDGSNFTLKIRSTKLEDSAMYFCASSVRGGATNTDTQYFGPGTRLTVL.

At least ten counts were recorded for this clonotype. V gene TRBV12-3 or TRBV12-4 combines with J gene TRBJ2-7; no clear D gene. The germline V and J ends were trimmed by 5 bases and 7 bases, with 12 bases remaining between them. This CDR3 is 12 amino acids long. For the CDR3, the DNA is TGTGCCAGCAGTCCCGGCCGTGTAGAGCAGTACTTC. Translated, it gives CASSPGRVEQYF.

This clonotype was recorded at least ten times. The V call is TRBV28, the J call TRBJ1-2, with 7 bases that match TRBD1. The V segment lost 6 bases and the J segment 8 bases; nucleotides outside the gene matches: 15. The CDR3 is 15 residues long. Per germline, CDR1 MDHEN and CDR2 SYDVKM. The CDR3 here is CASSPGTVSRFGYTF. The CDR3 region has the DNA TGTGCCAGCAGCCCAGGGACAGTTTCTAGGTTCGGCTACACCTTC.

This clonotype was picked up many times. V gene TRBV25-1 combines with J gene TRBJ2-1, with a possible D match to TRBD1 (5 bases). In germline, CDR1 is MGHDK, CDR2 SYGVNS. Trimming cost V 2 bases and J 3 bases, with 8 bases left between them. CDR3 length: 14 amino acids. The CDR3 sequence: CASSEDGHYNEQFF. CDR3 in DNA: TGTGCCAGCAGTGAAGACGGACACTACAATGAGCAGTTCTTC.

The CDR3 loop is CSARDSKTTNEKLFF. The CDR3 DNA sequence: TGCAGTGCTAGAGATTCCAAAACAACTAATGAAAAACTGTTTTTT. V and J are TRBV20-1 and TRBJ1-4, with unresolved D. V was clipped by 0 bases and J by 0 bases, with 8 bases between them. This CDR3 comprises 15 residues. Germline loops: CDR1 DFQATT, CDR2 SNEGSKA (reference sequence).

This clonotype occurred a few times. J is TRBJ2-3 and V is TRBV4-3; 11 bases fit TRBD2. J was trimmed by 2 bases and V by 4 bases; bases with no gene match: 8. The germline gives CDR1 LGHNA, CDR2 YSLEER. There are 17 residues in the CDR3. The CDR3 region is CASSPTTSGGYTDTQYF. The CDR3 DNA reads as TGCGCCAGCAGCCCCACTACTAGCGGGGGATACACAGATACGCAGTATTTT.

This clonotype came up a few times. This sequence joins TRBV15 and TRBJ1-5; TRBD1 agrees at 7 bases. Germline V gene sequence: CDR1 LNHNV, CDR2 YYDKDF (reference sequence). The junction had 6 bases not matched to a gene; V was cut back by 5 bases and J by 5 bases. The CDR3 is 14 amino acids. CDR3 coding DNA: TGTGCCACCAGCTCACAGGGGTCCCATCAGCCCCAGCATTTT. Amino acid sequence: CATSSQGSHQPQHF.

The V gene is TRBV12-5, the J gene TRBJ2-7, with a possible D match to TRBD2 (5 bases). CDR1 and CDR2 (germline): LGHNT, FRNRAP. The CDR3 has 12 residues. V gave up 7 bases and J gave up 5 bases, with 12 bases separating them. CDR3: CASAMRVHEQYF. The CDR3 DNA reads as TGTGCTAGTGCCATGAGGGTCCACGAGCAGTACTTC.

This clonotype came up many times. J is TRBJ2-6 and V is TRBV2; D not resolved. This CDR3 is built from 15 residues. V was trimmed by 2 bases and J by 0 bases, leaving 5 bases between them. The V gene's germline CDR1 is SNHLY and CDR2 FYNNEI. CDR3 sequence reads: CASSEWSSGANVLTF. The CDR3 region has the DNA TGTGCCAGCAGTGAATGGAGCTCTGGGGCCAACGTCCTGACTTTC.

This sequence joins TRBV5-1 and TRBJ2-5; TRBD2 aligns across 9 bases. Germline CDR1 reads SGHRS; CDR2 reads YFSETQ. V trimming: 0 bases; J trimming: 3 bases; junction bases outside the gene matches: 6. This CDR3 spans 16 amino acids. This CDR3 is CASSLVQRGAKETQYF. CDR3 DNA: TGCGCCAGCAGCTTGGTCCAGCGGGGGGCCAAAGAGACCCAGTACTTC.

The V gene is TRBV12-3 or TRBV12-4, the J gene TRBJ2-3, with D possibly matching TRBD1 (5 bases). Trimming left V 5 bases short and J 2 bases short, with 11 bases between. The CDR3 sequence is 14 residues long. CDR3 protein: CASSPQEATDTQYF. The CDR3 DNA reads as TGTGCCAGCAGTCCACAGGAAGCCACAGATACGCAGTATTTT.

This clonotype was observed many times. The rearrangement uses TRBV28 and TRBJ1-6; 9 bases are shared with TRBD1. The CDR3 covers 15 residues. Germline values: CDR1 MDHEN, CDR2 SYDVKM. V lost 5 bases, J lost 7 bases, and 6 bases stayed unmatched. CDR3 DNA sequence: TGTGCCAGCAGTAAACAGGGGGCTTGGAATTCACCCCTCCACTTT. Amino acid sequence: CASSKQGAWNSPLHF. The complete variable domain, with remaining parts taken from reference TRBV28 and TRBJ1-6, reads DVKVTQSSRYLVKRTGEKVFLECVQDMDHENMFWYRQDPGLGLRLIYFSYDVKMKEKGDIPEGYSVSREKKERFSLILESASTNQTSMYLCASSKQGAWNSPLHFGNGTRLTVT.

J is TRBJ2-7 and V is TRBV20-1; the match to TRBD1 covers 8 bases. Germline values: CDR1 DFQATT, CDR2 SNEGSKA (reference sequence). The trim removed 6 bases at V and 3 bases at J, leaving 4 bases unmatched. This CDR3 has 12 amino acids. The CDR3 loop reads CSAGTGDYEQYF. The DNA for the CDR3 is TGCAGTGCCGGGACAGGAGACTACGAGCAGTACTTC.

This clonotype has ten or more counts. V is TRBV28 and J is TRBJ2-7; 7 nucleotides align to TRBD1. This CDR3 has 18 amino acids. The J segment lost 0 bases and the V segment lost 5 bases, leaving 16 bases of the junction unmatched. Germline V CDR1 and CDR2: MDHEN, SYDVKM. CDR3 coding DNA: TGTGCCAGCAGTCCCCTTACCGGACAGGCGTCGAGCTCCTACGAGCAGTACTTC. Its protein product is CASSPLTGQASSSYEQYF.